This TCR beta chain was captured by sequencing in a study of T-cell reconstitution after alpha-beta-depleted transplantation in children. Molecular barcoding with unique molecular identifiers was used for the TCRbeta library. TCRdb passed the PCR reads through MiXCR, listing each CDR3 protein once. The sample contains fewer than 550,000 distinct CDR3 sequences, approximately 10% of which appear only once. The CDR3 is 13 amino acids. This receptor was taken from a human donor who donated a stem cell graft to a child with acute myeloid leukemia. The material sequenced was PBMCs from the stem cell graft donor, taken from the stem cell graft. The gene calls are TRBV21-1 and TRBJ2-4; TRBD1 reflects the table's D call only, with no check against the DNA. TRBV21-1 is marked as a pseudogene. CDR3 sequence: CASSIGTANIQYF. The CDR3 nucleotides are TGTGCCAGCAGCATTGGGACCGCAAACATTCAGTACTTC.